The source of this TCR beta chain is a study of blood T cell repertoires in COVID-19. The overall study: The study drew acute and convalescent COVID-19 samples from the United States, Italy and Spain. Sources were T cells, B-cell-depleted T cells, or PBMCs; the material itself was cDNA or gDNA.

In the source study's methods: Estimation of nucleated cell counts was performed using reference gene primer amplification. Profiling relied on immunoSEQ multiplex PCR, and the TCRdb table lists in-frame clones only, not all of them. That table supplies the V and J calls and clone size; D and trimming were determined from the DNA. The sample consists of some 72,000 clones, about 87% of them appearing once. Germline V gives CDR1 MDHEN, CDR2 SYDVKM. Trimming took 4 bases from V and 6 from J; bases not matched to a gene: 14. The CDR3 contains 18 residues. The sequence came from a man in his fifties with active COVID-19. The V gene is TRBV28, the J gene TRBJ1-6, with 8 positions matching TRBD1. Sequenced material: peripheral blood. CDR3: CASSSTDRGRKINSPLHF. CDR3 nucleotide sequence: TGTGCCAGCAGTTCCACCGACAGGGGACGTAAAATTAATTCACCCCTCCACTTT.